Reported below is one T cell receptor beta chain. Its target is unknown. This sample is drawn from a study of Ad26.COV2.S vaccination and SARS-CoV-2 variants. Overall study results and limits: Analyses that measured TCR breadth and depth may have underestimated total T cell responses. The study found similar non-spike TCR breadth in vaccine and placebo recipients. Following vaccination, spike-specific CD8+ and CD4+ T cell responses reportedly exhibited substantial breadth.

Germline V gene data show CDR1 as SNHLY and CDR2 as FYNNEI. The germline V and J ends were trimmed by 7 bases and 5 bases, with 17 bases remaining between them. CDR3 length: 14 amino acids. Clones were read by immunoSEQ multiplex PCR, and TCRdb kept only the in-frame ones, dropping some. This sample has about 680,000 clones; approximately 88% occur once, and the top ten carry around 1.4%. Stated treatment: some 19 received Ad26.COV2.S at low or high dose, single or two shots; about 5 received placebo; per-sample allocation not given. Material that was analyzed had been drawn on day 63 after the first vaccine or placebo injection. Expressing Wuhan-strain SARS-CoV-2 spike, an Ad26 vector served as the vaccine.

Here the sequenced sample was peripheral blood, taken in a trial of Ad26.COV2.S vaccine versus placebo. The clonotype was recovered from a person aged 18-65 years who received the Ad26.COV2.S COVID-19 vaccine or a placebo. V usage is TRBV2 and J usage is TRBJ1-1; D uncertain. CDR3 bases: TGTGCCAGCACCGGGAGTGGGTGGAAGACTGAAGCTTTCTTT. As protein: CASTGSGWKTEAFF.